A single sample gave rise to the 17 T cell receptor beta chains below, sequenced in a study of PD-1 blockade in classical Hodgkin lymphoma. Every patient relapsed after autologous stem cell transplantation, and brentuximab vedotin exposure varied. After thawing, PBMCs were subjected to magnetic negative selection to isolate CD8+ T cells. TCRdb's copy holds only in-frame clones and misses some; the assay was immunoSEQ multiplex PCR. The data contain under 5,500 clones, around four fifths of them singletons. This sample comprised CD8+ T cells from blood, obtained at baseline. These TCRs come from a human donor with classical Hodgkin lymphoma.

The V and J genes are TRBV4-1 and TRBJ1-1, with D uncertain. The CDR3 extends over 13 amino acids. The ends were cut back, 10 bases at V and 4 bases at J, with 16 bases in the middle. The germline V gene encodes CDR1 MGHRA and CDR2 YSYEKL. The CDR3 loop reads CATTLGLGTEAFF. The CDR3, as DNA: TGCGCCACGACCCTGGGTTTAGGCACTGAAGCTTTCTTT.

The rearrangement uses TRBV4-3 and TRBJ1-4, with D uncertain. Per germline, CDR1 LGHNA and CDR2 YSLEER. V was clipped by 0 bases and J by 8 bases, with 13 bases between them. The CDR3 runs to 15 residues. In DNA form, the CDR3 reads TGCGCCAGCAGCCAAGATCGAGTAACTGGGGAAAAACTGTTTTTT. Protein sequence: CASSQDRVTGEKLFF.

CDR3: CASSIRVRDPGNTEAFF. CDR3 DNA sequence: TGTGCCAGTAGTATTAGGGTCAGGGACCCCGGGAACACTGAAGCTTTCTTT. V usage is TRBV19 and J usage is TRBJ1-1; weak D call: TRBD1 (5 bases). Per germline, CDR1 LNHDA and CDR2 SQIVND (reference sequence). The V and J ends lost 3 bases and 1 base respectively, with 18 bases between them. This CDR3 contains 17 residues.

This chain connects TRBV6-5 to TRBJ2-5; 9 nucleotides match TRBD2. Germline CDR1 reads MNHEY; CDR2 reads SVGAGI. After removal of 7 bases from V and 4 bases from J, the junction contained 10 bases not matched to a gene. The CDR3 is 15 residues long. The CDR3 reads CASTSGGSVRETQYF. In DNA, the CDR3 is TGTGCCAGCACCAGCGGGGGGTCCGTAAGAGAGACCCAGTACTTC.

This clone was counted once. The chain combines TRBV25-1 with TRBJ2-1; D possibly matches TRBD1 or TRBD2 (5 bases each). V dropped 1 base and J dropped 9 bases, with 7 bases sitting between them. CDR1 and CDR2 from the germline V gene are MGHDK and SYGVNS. This CDR3 region has 12 residues. Here the CDR3 reads CASSELGTEQFF. The CDR3 DNA reads TGTGCCAGCAGTGAATTGGGGACTGAGCAGTTCTTC.

This clone was seen only once. V gene TRBV6-5 combines with J gene TRBJ2-7; D is possibly TRBD1 or TRBD2 (5 bases each). Germline CDR1 MNHEY, CDR2 SVGAGI. The CDR3 spans 14 residues. Trimming shortened V by 6 bases and J by 3 bases, and 15 bases separated the two germline ends. The CDR3 DNA sequence: TGTGCCAGCAGCTTGGTGGGACGGCACTACGAGCAGTACTTC. Translation gives CASSLVGRHYEQYF.

The chain carries TRBV6-5 and TRBJ1-4; 8 bases agree with TRBD1. The CDR3 is 14 residues long. Germline CDR1 and CDR2: MNHEY and SVGAGI. V dropped 5 bases and J dropped 8; count of bases not matched to a gene: 7. Here the CDR3 DNA reads TGTGCCAGCAGTGAGACGGGACAGGCGGAAAAACTGTTTTTT. It yields the protein CASSETGQAEKLFF.

The J gene is TRBJ2-2, the V gene TRBV7-9; TRBD1 aligns across 7 bases. This CDR3 has 18 amino acids. The V gene's germline CDR1 is SEHNR and CDR2 FQNEAQ (reference sequence). The V and J ends lost 1 base and 0 bases, in that order; junction bases with no gene match: 8. The CDR3 DNA sequence: TGTGCCAGCAGCTTAGACCCCGGACAGGCTGCGAACACCGGGGAGCTGTTTTTT. Its protein is CASSLDPGQAANTGELFF.

The chain has TRBV9 and TRBJ1-1, with 9 bases lining up with TRBD1. The V gene end was trimmed by 4 bases and the J gene end by 7 bases; junction bases not matched to a gene: 5. Germline assignment: CDR1 SGDLS and CDR2 YYNGEE. The CDR3 has 13 residues. The CDR3 sequence is CASSSGQGIEAFF. The CDR3 DNA follows: TGTGCCAGCAGCTCAGGACAGGGGATTGAAGCTTTCTTT.

A few counts support this clone. The DNA of the CDR3 is TGTGCCTGGGATGGGACAGCGGGATACGAGCAGTACTTC. Its translation: CAWDGTAGYEQYF. The rearrangement uses TRBV30 and TRBJ2-7, with D possibly called TRBD1 or TRBD2 (7 bases each). Trimming took 5 bases from V and 4 from J, leaving 15 bases between them. Germline V gene lookup returns CDR1 GTSNPN and CDR2 SVGIG (reference sequence). The CDR3 contains 13 residues.

The chain combines TRBV7-8 with TRBJ2-1; possibly TRBD2 for D (5 bases). The CDR3 loop spans 16 amino acids. The V end was cut by 2 bases, the J end by 2 bases, with 13 bases between. Germline V gene sequence: CDR1 SGHVS, CDR2 FQNEAQ. The CDR3 coding sequence is TGTGCCAGCAGCTTATATCGCCGGGGTCCCTACAATGAGCAGTTCTTC. This encodes CASSLYRRGPYNEQFF.

The chain links TRBV4-2 to TRBJ2-7, with 10 bases aligning to TRBD1. CDR1 LGHNA and CDR2 YNFKEQ come from the germline V gene. CDR3 size: 16 residues. Germline trimming cut 5 bases from V and 3 bases from J; bases unmatched to any gene: 10. For the CDR3, the DNA is TGTGCCAGCAGCTTGGCTCCCCGGGACAGGGGCTACGAGCAGTACTTC. This encodes CASSLAPRDRGYEQYF.

V is TRBV6-5 and J is TRBJ2-7, with D perhaps matching TRBD1 or TRBD2 (5 bases each). Germline-derived CDR1 and CDR2 are MNHEY and SVGAGI. This CDR3 is built from 11 residues. Trimming shortened V by 8 bases and J by 12 bases, and 17 bases separated the two germline ends. The CDR3 here is CASHFRGAGYF. CDR3 coding DNA: TGTGCCAGCCATTTTCGAGGGGCTGGGTACTTC.

V gene TRBV19 combines with J gene TRBJ1-1, with D perhaps TRBD1 (5 bases). Trimming took off 3 bases at V and 1 base at J, with 15 bases between the two ends. There are 16 residues in the CDR3. The germline CDR1 and CDR2 sequences are LNHDA and SQIVND (reference sequence). The CDR3 loop is CASSIPWDGQNTEAFF. The DNA of the CDR3 is TGTGCCAGTAGTATCCCCTGGGACGGGCAGAACACTGAAGCTTTCTTT.

This chain uses TRBV7-9 with TRBJ2-3; D tentatively fits TRBD1 or TRBD2 (5 bases each). V was trimmed by 6 bases and J by 6 bases, leaving 22 bases between them. The length of the CDR3 is 16 residues. Germline assignment: CDR1 SEHNR and CDR2 FQNEAQ (reference sequence). CDR3 DNA: TGTGCCAGCAGGTTTCCGGGACCACCCGACCGGGATACGCAGTATTTT. Its translation: CASRFPGPPDRDTQYF.

This sequence joins TRBV7-8 and TRBJ2-7; the match to TRBD2 covers 14 bases. This CDR3 is built from 18 residues. J lost 4 bases, V lost 4 bases, and 12 bases had no gene match. Germline V gene data show CDR1 as SGHVS and CDR2 as FQNEAQ. In nucleotides, the CDR3 is TGTGCCAGCAGCTCACAACCGGGACTAGCGGGAGTGAAATACGAGCAGTACTTC. Encoded protein: CASSSQPGLAGVKYEQYF. Variable domain in full (rest from reference TRBV7-8 and TRBJ2-7): GAGVSQSPRYKVAKRGQDVALRCDPISGHVSLFWYQQALGQGPEFLTYFQNEAQLDKSGLPSDRFFAERPEGSVSTLKIQRTQQEDSAVYLCASSSQPGLAGVKYEQYFGPGTRLTVT.

The chain couples TRBV4-1 to TRBJ2-7; D may be TRBD1 or TRBD2 (6 bases each). The V gene's germline CDR1 is MGHRA and CDR2 YSYEKL. CDR3 length equals 15 residues. Between the trimmed V and J ends, which lost 4 bases and 3 bases, there was a span of 16 bases. The CDR3 protein is CASSPIWGALYEQYF. The CDR3 region has the DNA TGCGCCAGCAGCCCCATTTGGGGGGCTCTCTACGAGCAGTACTTC.